Detailed here is one T cell receptor (beta chain). No cognate antigen has been identified for it. V and J lose 4 bases and 0 bases, and a span of 21 bases separates them. The CDR3 holds 19 amino acids from the cysteine to the phenylalanine. CDR3 DNA only is kept here, 57 bases in frame from base 1. The germline V gene specifies SGHDN as CDR1 and FVKESK as CDR2. The sample comes from a study of control samples from healthy donors and cancer patients (dated by TCRdb to about 2020). To prepare the library, the immunoSEQ multiplex PCR assay was applied. The table comes from immuneACCESS by way of TCRdb, which keeps in-frame sequences with V and J called. Part of the clones is missing from these tables; in studies checked, under half for an unresolved V gene and the rest for unknown reasons. The sample table includes fewer than 250,000 clones. In total, the top ten clones hold about 2.2% of the sample.

The sample comprised blood. This TCR was sampled from a young woman in good health. Recombination connected TRBV14 to TRBJ2-2, with TRBD1 tentatively as D gene (6 bases match). The CDR3: CASSPVRQAFDSNTGELFF. The nucleotide sequence reads TGTGCCAGCAGCCCTGTCCGACAGGCGTTCGATTCGAACACCGGGGAGCTGTTTTTT.